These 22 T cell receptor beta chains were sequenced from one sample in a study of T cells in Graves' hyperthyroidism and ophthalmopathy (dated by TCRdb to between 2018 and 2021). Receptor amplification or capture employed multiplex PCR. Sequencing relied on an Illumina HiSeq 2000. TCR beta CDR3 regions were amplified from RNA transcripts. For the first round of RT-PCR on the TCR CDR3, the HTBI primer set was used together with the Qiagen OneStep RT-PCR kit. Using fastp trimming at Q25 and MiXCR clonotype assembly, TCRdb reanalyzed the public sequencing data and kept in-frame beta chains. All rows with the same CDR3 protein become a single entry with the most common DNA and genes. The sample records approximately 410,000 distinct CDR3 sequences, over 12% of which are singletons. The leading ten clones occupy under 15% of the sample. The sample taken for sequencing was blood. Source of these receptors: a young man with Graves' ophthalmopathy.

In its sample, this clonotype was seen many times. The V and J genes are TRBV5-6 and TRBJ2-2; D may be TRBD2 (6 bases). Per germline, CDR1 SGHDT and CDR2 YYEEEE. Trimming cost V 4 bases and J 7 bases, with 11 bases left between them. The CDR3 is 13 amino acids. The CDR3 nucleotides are TGTGCCAGCAGCCGGGGGACCTACGGGGAGCTGTTTTTT. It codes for CASSRGTYGELFF.

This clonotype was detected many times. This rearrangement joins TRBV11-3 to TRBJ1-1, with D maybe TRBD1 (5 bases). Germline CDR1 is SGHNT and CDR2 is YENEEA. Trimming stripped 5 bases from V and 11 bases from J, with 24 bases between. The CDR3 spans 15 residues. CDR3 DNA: TGTGCCAGCAGCACTGAGCCCGGGGGATTAACGGGGGCTTTCTTT. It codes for CASSTEPGGLTGAFF.

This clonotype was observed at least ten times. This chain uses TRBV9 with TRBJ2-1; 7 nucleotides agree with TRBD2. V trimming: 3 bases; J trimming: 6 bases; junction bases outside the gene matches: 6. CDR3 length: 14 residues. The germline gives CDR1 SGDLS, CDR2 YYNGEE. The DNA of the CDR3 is TGTGCCAGCAGCGGGCGGGACTACTTCAATGAGCAGTTCTTC. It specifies CASSGRDYFNEQFF.

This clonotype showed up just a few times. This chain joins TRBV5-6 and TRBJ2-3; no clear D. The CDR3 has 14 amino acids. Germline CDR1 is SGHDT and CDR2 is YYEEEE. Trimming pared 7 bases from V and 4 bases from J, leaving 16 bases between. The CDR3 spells CASALQAGADTQYF. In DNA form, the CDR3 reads TGTGCCAGCGCCCTGCAGGCAGGTGCAGATACGCAGTATTTT.

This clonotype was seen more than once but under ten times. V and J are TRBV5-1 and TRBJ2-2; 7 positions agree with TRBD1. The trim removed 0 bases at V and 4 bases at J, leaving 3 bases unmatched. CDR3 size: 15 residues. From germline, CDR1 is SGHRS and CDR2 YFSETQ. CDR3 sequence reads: CASSLEQGRTGELFF. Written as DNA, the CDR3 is TGCGCCAGCAGCTTGGAACAGGGGCGCACCGGGGAGCTGTTTTTT. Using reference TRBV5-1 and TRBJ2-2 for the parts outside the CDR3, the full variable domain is KAGVTQTPRYLIKTRGQQVTLSCSPISGHRSVSWYQQTPGQGLQFLFEYFSETQRNKGNFPGRFSGRQFSNSRSEMNVSTLELGDSALYLCASSLEQGRTGELFFGEGSRLTVL.

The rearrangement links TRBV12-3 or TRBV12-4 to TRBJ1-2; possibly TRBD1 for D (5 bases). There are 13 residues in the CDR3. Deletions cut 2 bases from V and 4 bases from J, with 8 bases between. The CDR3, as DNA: TGTGCCAGCAGTTTAAGGGGTACCTATGGCTACACCTTC. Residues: CASSLRGTYGYTF.

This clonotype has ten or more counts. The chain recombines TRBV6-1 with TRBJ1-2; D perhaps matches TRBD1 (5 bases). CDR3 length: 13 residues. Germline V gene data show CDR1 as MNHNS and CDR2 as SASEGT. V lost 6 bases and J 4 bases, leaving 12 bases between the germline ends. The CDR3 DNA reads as TGTGCCAGCAGAACCGACAGTCTCTATGGCTACACCTTC. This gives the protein CASRTDSLYGYTF.

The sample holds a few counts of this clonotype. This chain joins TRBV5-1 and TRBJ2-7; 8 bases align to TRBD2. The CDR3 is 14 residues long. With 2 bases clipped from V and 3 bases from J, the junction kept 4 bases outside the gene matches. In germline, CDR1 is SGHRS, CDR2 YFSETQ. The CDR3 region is CASSLAGEFYEQYF. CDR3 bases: TGCGCCAGCAGCTTAGCGGGAGAGTTCTACGAGCAGTACTTC.

The CDR3 spells CASSIATGGPTDTQYF. The CDR3 nucleotides read TGTGCCAGTAGTATAGCTACAGGGGGCCCCACAGATACGCAGTATTTT. This chain joins TRBV19 and TRBJ2-3, with 9 bases that match TRBD1. This CDR3 has 16 amino acids. Per the germline V gene, CDR1 is LNHDA and CDR2 is SQIVND (reference sequence). With V trimmed by 1 base and J by 2 bases, 4 bases remained unmatched.

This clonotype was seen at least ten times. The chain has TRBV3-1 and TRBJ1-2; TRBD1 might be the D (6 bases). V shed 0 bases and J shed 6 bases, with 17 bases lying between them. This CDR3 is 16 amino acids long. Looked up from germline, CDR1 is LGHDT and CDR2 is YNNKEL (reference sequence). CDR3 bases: TGTGCCAGCAGCCAAGAGACGTACGGGGGCGGGGATGGCTACACCTTC. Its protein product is CASSQETYGGGDGYTF.

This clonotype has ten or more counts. CDR3 sequence reads: CASSLNLPGELFF. DNA for the CDR3: TGTGCCAGCAGCTTGAATCTCCCCGGGGAGCTGTTTTTT. The chain is built from TRBV11-2 and TRBJ2-2; D not certain. Germline CDR1 and CDR2: SGHAT and FQNNGV. This CDR3 spans 13 amino acids. V was pared by 3 bases and J by 6 bases, with 8 bases between.

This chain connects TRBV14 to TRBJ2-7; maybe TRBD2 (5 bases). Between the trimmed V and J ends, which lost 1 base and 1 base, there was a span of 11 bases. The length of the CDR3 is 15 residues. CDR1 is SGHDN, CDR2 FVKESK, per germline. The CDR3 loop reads CASSQVHGESYEQYF. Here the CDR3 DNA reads TGTGCCAGCAGCCAAGTGCATGGGGAGTCCTACGAGCAGTACTTC. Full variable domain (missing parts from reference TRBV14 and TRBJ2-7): EAGVTQFPSHSVIEKGQTVTLRCDPISGHDNLYWYRRVMGKEIKFLLHFVKESKQDESGMPNNRFLAERTGGTYSTLKVQPAELEDSGVYFCASSQVHGESYEQYFGPGTRLTVT.

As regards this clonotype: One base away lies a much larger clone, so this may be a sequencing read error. The CDR3 DNA reads as TGTGCCAGCAGCGTGCAGGATGACAGGGCAGGCAGTGAGCAGTTCTTC. It encodes CASSVQDDRAGSEQFF. The chain employs TRBV9 and TRBJ2-1; 7 nucleotides align to TRBD1. Trimming cost V 2 bases and J 9 bases; bases outside gene matches: 14. Germline V gene data show CDR1 as SGDLS and CDR2 as YYNGEE. This CDR3 comprises 16 residues.

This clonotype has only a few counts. The CDR3, as DNA: TGTGCCTGGAGTGTACGAGGAGGGAGTAATGAAAAACTGTTTTTT. Translation gives CAWSVRGGSNEKLFF. The chain combines TRBV30 with TRBJ1-4; unclear D gene. The CDR3 loop spans 15 amino acids. The V and J ends lost 0 bases and 4 bases respectively, with 12 bases between them. The germline gives CDR1 GTSNPN, CDR2 SVGIG (reference sequence).

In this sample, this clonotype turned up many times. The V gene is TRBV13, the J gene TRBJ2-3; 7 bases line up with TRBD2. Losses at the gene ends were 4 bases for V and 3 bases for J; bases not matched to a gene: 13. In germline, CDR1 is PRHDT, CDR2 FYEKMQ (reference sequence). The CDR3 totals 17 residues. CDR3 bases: TGTGCCAGCAGCTCGGGATGGGGGGGGGACCCGACAGATACGCAGTATTTT. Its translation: CASSSGWGGDPTDTQYF.

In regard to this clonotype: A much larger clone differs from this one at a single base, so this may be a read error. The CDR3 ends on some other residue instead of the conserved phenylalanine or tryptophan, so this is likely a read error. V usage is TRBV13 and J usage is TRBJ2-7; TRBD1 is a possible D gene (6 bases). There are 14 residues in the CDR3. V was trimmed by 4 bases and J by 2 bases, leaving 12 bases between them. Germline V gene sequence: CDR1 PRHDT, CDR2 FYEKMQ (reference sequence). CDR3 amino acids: CASSYGTNTYEQYS. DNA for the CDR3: TGTGCCAGCAGCTACGGGACAAACACCTACGAGCAGTACTCC.

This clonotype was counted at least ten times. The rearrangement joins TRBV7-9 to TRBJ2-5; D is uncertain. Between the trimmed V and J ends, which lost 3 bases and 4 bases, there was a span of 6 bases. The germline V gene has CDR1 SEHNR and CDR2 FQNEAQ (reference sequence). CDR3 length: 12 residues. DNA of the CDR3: TGTGCCAGCAGCTTCCAACGAGAGACCCAGTACTTC. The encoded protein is CASSFQRETQYF.

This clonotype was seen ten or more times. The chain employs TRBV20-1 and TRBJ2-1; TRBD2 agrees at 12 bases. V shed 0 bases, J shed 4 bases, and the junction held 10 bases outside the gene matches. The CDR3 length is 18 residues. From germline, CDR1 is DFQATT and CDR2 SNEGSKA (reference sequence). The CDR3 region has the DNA TGCAGTGCTAGAGATCTGACTAGCGGGAGCGGGACATACAATGAGCAGTTCTTC. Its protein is CSARDLTSGSGTYNEQFF.

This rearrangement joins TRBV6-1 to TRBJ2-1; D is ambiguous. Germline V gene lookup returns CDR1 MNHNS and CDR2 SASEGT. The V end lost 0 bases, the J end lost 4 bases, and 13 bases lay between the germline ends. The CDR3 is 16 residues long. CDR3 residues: CASSEASHTIYNEQFF. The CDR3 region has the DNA TGTGCCAGCAGTGAAGCAAGCCACACCATTTACAATGAGCAGTTCTTC.

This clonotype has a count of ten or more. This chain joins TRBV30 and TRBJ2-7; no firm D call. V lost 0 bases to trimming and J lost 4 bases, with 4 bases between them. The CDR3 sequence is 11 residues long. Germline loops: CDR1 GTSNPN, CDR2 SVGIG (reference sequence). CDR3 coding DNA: TGTGCCTGGAGTGTACAGTACGAGCAGTACTTC. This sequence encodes CAWSVQYEQYF.

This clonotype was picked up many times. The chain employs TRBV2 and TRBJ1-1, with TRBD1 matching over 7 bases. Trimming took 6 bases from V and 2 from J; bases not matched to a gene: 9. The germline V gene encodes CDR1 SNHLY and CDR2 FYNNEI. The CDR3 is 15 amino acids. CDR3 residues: CASRIWTGANTEAFF. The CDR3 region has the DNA TGTGCCAGCAGGATTTGGACAGGCGCCAACACTGAAGCTTTCTTT.

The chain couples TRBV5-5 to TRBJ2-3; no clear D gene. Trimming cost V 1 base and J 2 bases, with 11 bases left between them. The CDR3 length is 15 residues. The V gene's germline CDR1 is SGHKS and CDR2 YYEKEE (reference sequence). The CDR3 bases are TGTGCCAGCAGCTTGACTCTAACTATCACAGATACGCAGTATTTT. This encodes CASSLTLTITDTQYF.